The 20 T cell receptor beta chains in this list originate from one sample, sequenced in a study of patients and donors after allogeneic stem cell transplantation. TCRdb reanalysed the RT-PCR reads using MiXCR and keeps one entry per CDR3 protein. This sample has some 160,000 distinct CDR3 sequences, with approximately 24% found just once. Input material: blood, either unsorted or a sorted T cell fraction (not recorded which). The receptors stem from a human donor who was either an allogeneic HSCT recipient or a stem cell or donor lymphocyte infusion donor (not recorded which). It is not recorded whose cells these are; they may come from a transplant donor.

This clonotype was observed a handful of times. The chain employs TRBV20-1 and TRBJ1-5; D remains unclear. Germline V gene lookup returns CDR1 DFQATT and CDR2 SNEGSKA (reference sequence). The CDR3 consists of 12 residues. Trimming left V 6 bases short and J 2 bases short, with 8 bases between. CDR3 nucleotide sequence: TGCAGTGCCATCGAAGGCAATCAGCCCCAGCATTTT. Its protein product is CSAIEGNQPQHF.

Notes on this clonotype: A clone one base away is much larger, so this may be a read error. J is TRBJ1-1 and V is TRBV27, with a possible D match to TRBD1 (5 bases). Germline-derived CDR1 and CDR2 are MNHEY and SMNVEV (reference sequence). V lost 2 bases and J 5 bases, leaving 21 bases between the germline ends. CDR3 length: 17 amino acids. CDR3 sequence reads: CASSLRRDVDWRTEAFF. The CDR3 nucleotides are TGTGCCAGCAGTTTACGTCGGGACGTAGACTGGAGGACTGAAGCTTTCTTT.

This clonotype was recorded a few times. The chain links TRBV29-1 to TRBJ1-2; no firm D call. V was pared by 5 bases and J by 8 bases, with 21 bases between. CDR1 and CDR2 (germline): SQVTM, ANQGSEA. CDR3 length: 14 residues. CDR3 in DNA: TGCAGCGTTACTGATTGGTTCTCCGGCGGCGGCTACACCTTC. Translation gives CSVTDWFSGGGYTF.

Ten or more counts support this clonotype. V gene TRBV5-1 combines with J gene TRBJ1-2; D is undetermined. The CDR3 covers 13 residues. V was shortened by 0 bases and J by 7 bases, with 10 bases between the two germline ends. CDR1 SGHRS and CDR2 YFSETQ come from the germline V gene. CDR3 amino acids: CASSLGPRRGYTF. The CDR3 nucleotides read TGCGCCAGCAGCTTGGGGCCACGTCGTGGCTACACCTTC. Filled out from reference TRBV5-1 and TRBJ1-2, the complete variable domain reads KAGVTQTPRYLIKTRGQQVTLSCSPISGHRSVSWYQQTPGQGLQFLFEYFSETQRNKGNFPGRFSGRQFSNSRSEMNVSTLELGDSALYLCASSLGPRRGYTFGSGTRLTVV.

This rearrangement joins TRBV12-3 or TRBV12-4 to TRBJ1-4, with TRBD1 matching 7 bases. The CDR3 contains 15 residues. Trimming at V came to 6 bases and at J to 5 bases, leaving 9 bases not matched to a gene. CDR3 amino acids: CASRMTGTANEKLFF. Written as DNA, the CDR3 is TGTGCCAGCAGGATGACCGGGACAGCGAATGAAAAACTGTTTTTT.

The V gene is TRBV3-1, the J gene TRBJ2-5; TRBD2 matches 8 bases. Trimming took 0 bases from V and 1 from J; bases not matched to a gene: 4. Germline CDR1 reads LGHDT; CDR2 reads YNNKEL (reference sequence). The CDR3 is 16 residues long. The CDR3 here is CASSQDHGLAQETQYF. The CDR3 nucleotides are TGTGCCAGCAGCCAAGACCATGGACTAGCCCAAGAGACCCAGTACTTC.

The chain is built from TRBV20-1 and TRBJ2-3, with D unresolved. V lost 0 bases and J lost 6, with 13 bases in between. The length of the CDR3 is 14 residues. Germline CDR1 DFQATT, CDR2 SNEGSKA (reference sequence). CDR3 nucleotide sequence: TGCAGTGCTAGAGATGGAACCCCCACGGATACGCAGTATTTT. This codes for CSARDGTPTDTQYF.

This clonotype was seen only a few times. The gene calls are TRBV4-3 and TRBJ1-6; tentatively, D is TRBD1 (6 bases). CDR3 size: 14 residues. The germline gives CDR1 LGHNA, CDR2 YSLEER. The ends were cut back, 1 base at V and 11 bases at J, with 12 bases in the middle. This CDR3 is CASSQVGGGPPLHF. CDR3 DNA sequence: TGCGCCAGCAGCCAAGTTGGGGGCGGGCCACCCCTCCACTTT.

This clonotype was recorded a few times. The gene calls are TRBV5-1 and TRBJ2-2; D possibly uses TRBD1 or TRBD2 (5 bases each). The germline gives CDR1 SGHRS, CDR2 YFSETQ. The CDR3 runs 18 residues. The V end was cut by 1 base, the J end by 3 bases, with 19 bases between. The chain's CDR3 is CASSLSPGQAEYTGELFF. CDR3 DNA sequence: TGCGCCAGCAGCTTGTCCCCAGGGCAAGCGGAATACACCGGGGAGCTGTTTTTT.

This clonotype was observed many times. CDR3 sequence (DNA): TGTGCCAGCAGCCAAACAGGGACCGGAAACACCATATATTTT. Encoded protein: CASSQTGTGNTIYF. The chain employs TRBV12-3 or TRBV12-4 and TRBJ1-3; D is perhaps TRBD1 (6 bases). Trimming cost V 6 bases and J 4 bases, with 13 bases left between them. The CDR3 covers 14 residues.

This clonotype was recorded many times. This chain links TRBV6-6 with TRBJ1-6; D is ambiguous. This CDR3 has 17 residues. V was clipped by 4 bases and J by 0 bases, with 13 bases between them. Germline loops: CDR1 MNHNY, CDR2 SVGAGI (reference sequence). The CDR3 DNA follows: TGTGCCAGCAGTTCCGTCGAACCAAGCTCCTATAATTCACCCCTCCACTTT. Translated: CASSSVEPSSYNSPLHF.

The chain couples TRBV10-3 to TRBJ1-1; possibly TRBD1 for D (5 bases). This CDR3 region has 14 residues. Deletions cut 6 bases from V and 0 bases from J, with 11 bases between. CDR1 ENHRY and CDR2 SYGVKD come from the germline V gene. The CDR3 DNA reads TGTGCCATCAGGGGGACGGCAATGAACACTGAAGCTTTCTTT. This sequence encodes CAIRGTAMNTEAFF.

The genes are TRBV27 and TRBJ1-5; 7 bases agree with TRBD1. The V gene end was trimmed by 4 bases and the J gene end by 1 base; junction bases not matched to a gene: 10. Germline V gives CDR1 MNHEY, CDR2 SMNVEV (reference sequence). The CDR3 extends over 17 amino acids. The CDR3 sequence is CASSSTRGTVSNQPQHF. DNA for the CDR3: TGTGCCAGCAGTTCGACCCGCGGGACAGTAAGCAATCAGCCCCAGCATTTT.

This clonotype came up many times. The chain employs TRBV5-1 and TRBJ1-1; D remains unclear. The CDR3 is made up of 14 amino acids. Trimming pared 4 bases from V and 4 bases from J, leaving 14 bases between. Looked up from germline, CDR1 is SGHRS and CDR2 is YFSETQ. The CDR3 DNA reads TGCGCCAGCAGCCCTTTTGTAAGAGGCACTGAAGCTTTCTTT. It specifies CASSPFVRGTEAFF.

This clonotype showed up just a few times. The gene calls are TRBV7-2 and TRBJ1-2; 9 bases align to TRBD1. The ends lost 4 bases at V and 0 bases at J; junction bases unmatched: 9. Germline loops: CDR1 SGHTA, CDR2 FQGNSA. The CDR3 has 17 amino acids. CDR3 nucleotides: TGTGCCAGCAGCTCGCGCTACGGGACAGGGACTAACTATGGCTACACCTTC. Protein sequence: CASSSRYGTGTNYGYTF.

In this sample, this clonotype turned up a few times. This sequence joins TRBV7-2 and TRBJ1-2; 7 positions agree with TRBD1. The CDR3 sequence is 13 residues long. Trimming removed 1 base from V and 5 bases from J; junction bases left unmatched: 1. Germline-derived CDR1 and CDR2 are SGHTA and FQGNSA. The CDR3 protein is CASSLGGQYGYTF. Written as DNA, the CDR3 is TGTGCCAGCAGCTTAGGGGGACAGTATGGCTACACCTTC.

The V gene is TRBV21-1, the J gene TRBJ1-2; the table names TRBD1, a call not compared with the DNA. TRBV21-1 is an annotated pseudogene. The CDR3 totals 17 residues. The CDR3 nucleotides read TGTGCCAGCAGCAAAGGGGAAGGCGGGACGCCCGCACGAGGCTACACCTTC. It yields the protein CASSKGEGGTPARGYTF.

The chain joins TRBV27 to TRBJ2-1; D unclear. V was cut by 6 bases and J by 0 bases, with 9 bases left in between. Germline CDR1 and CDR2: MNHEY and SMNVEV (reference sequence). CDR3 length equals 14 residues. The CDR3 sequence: CASRIKISYNEQFF. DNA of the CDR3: TGTGCCAGCAGAATCAAGATCTCCTACAATGAGCAGTTCTTC.

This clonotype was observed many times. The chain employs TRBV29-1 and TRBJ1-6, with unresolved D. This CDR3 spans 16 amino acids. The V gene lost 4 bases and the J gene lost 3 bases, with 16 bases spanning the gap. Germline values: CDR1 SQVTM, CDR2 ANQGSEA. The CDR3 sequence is CSVGGSLIFYNSPLHF. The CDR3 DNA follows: TGCAGCGTTGGTGGCAGCTTAATCTTCTATAATTCACCCCTCCACTTT.

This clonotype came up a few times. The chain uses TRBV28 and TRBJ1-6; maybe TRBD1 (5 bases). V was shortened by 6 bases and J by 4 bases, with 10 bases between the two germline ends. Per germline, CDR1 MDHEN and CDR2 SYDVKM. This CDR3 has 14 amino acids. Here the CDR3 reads CASSLRGYNSPLHF. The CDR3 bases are TGTGCCAGCAGCCTAAGGGGTTATAATTCACCCCTCCACTTT.